This entry lists 8 T cell receptor beta chains sequenced from one sample in a study of OX40 agonist ivuxolimab in advanced cancers. Assay used: immunoSEQ multiplex PCR; TCRdb lists only in-frame clones, some missing. This table has tens of thousands of clones, roughly 90% appearing once. The sequenced sample was CD4+ or CD8+ T cells sorted from blood, obtained in a trial of the OX40 agonist ivuxolimab. All receptors derive from an adult with an advanced solid tumor such as melanoma, head and neck, liver or kidney cancer.

The chain employs TRBV18 and TRBJ2-5; a possible D gene is TRBD2 (7 bases). Germline-derived CDR1 and CDR2 are KGHSH and LQKENI. The germline V and J ends were trimmed by 1 base and 5 bases, with 17 bases remaining between them. The CDR3 is 16 residues long. The CDR3 DNA reads as TGTGCCAGCTCACCACGACGCGGGGGCGCGGGGGAGACCCAGTACTTC. It is translated as CASSPRRGGAGETQYF.

V and J are TRBV12-5 and TRBJ2-1; possible D gene TRBD2, 6 bases. The CDR3 sequence is 17 residues long. Trimming removed 5 bases at V and 6 bases at J, with 23 bases between. Germline-derived CDR1 and CDR2 are LGHNT and FRNRAP. CDR3 sequence: CASGTIPGAGKSNEQFF. For the CDR3, the DNA is TGTGCTAGTGGTACGATCCCCGGGGCGGGGAAGTCCAATGAGCAGTTCTTC.

This rearrangement joins TRBV6-1 to TRBJ1-4; D unclear. Trimming removed 7 bases at V and 6 bases at J, with 12 bases between. Germline loops: CDR1 MNHNS, CDR2 SASEGT. The CDR3 has 13 residues. This chain's CDR3 is CASISNLDEKLFF. CDR3 sequence (DNA): TGTGCCAGCATCTCGAATCTGGATGAAAAACTGTTTTTT.

This clone was seen more than once but under ten times. The rearrangement links TRBV13 to TRBJ2-3; 7 bases align to TRBD1. The V gene's germline CDR1 is PRHDT and CDR2 FYEKMQ (reference sequence). V shed 5 bases, J shed 0 bases, and the junction held 5 bases outside the gene matches. The CDR3 has 15 amino acids. CDR3 protein: CASSKLTGSTDTQYF. The CDR3 DNA is TGTGCCAGCAGCAAACTGACAGGGAGCACAGATACGCAGTATTTT.

The CDR3 here is CASSPPGQGAGNTIYF. The CDR3 coding sequence is TGTGCCAGCTCACCTCCGGGACAGGGGGCTGGAAACACCATATATTTT. This chain joins TRBV18 and TRBJ1-3; 11 positions agree with TRBD1. The CDR3 extends over 16 amino acids. The V gene's germline CDR1 is KGHSH and CDR2 LQKENI. J was trimmed by 2 bases and V by 3 bases; bases with no gene match: 3.

The V and J genes are TRBV30 and TRBJ2-7; TRBD1 is a possible D gene (5 bases). Trimming shortened V by 0 bases and J by 6 bases, and 15 bases separated the two germline ends. Per germline, CDR1 GTSNPN and CDR2 SVGIG (reference sequence). The CDR3 runs 14 residues. CDR3 bases: TGTGCCTGGAGTGTAATGCTAGGGGTGGGCGAGCAGTACTTC. It translates to CAWSVMLGVGEQYF.

The chain links TRBV19 to TRBJ1-1; D is ambiguous. Trimming removed 7 bases from V and 1 base from J, with 13 bases in between. Germline values: CDR1 LNHDA, CDR2 SQIVND (reference sequence). This CDR3 has 14 amino acids. As DNA, the CDR3 is TGTGCCAGTAAATTTGTCTCGGAGAACACTGAAGCTTTCTTT. Its protein is CASKFVSENTEAFF.

The rearrangement joins TRBV5-1 to TRBJ1-6, with D possibly matching TRBD1 (6 bases). Germline loops: CDR1 SGHRS, CDR2 YFSETQ. V was trimmed by 5 bases and J by 7 bases, leaving 13 bases between them. There are 14 residues in the CDR3. Here the CDR3 DNA reads TGCGCCAGCAGTTCCGGACAGCCAAATTCACCCCTCCACTTT. This translates into CASSSGQPNSPLHF.